Included here is one T cell receptor beta chain sequence, with context. Its antigen is unknown. J lost 4 bases, V lost 2 bases, and 5 bases had no gene match. This CDR3 comprises 15 residues. CDR1 and CDR2 from the germline V gene are SGHRS and YFSETQ. The sample belongs to a study of STAT3 mutations in large granular lymphocyte leukemia. Study-wide background: Canonical activating STAT3 mutations were detected in roughly half of the longitudinally sequenced T-LGLL patients.

Whole-study findings and limits: In about 30% of the 18 patients, new TCR clonotypes emerged after therapy. Suggested: STAT3 mutation was not the ancestral event for these clonal expansions. In T-cell large granular lymphocyte leukemia, about half of patients showed multiple immunodominant subclonotypes.

Average productive template count per sample was around 43,000. Produced via immunoSEQ multiplex PCR; TCRdb's table is partial and in-frame only. The sample has some 4,500 clones, around 50% seen once; the top ten hold 84%. The chain uses TRBV5-1 and TRBJ1-2, with 10 bases identical to TRBD1. The sequence was obtained from a man in his 60s with T-cell large granular lymphocyte leukemia. Some clones in this sample may be carry-over from other donors' samples. What was sequenced was peripheral blood mononuclear cells. In DNA form, the CDR3 reads TGCGCCAGCAGCTTCCCCGGGACAGGGGCCTATGGCTACACCTTC. Encoded protein: CASSFPGTGAYGYTF.